In its sample, the clone carrying this T cell receptor (beta chain) was seen once. These data come from a study of long-term antiretroviral therapy in people with HIV. The libraries were made with immunoSEQ v3.0 at survey level. Sequencing was performed with immunoSEQ multiplex PCR; in TCRdb, only in-frame clones are kept and a portion is missing. The sample lists around 15,000 clones, roughly 75% occurring once. Sequences were derived from unsorted PBMCs, sampled 1.5 years before starting antiretroviral therapy. This TCR derives from a woman aged 50 to 65 with HIV.

As DNA, the CDR3 is TGCGCCAGCAGCTTGGCCCGGTTGGGGGACTCCTACGAGCAGTACTTC. This encodes CASSLARLGDSYEQYF. The chain combines TRBV5-1 with TRBJ2-7; D is possibly TRBD1 or TRBD2 (5 bases each). CDR3 length equals 16 residues. Germline CDR1 and CDR2: SGHRS and YFSETQ. The germline V and J ends were trimmed by 0 bases and 0 bases, with 13 bases remaining between them.